This TCR beta chain originates from a study of T cell responses to AZD1222 COVID-19 vaccine. Study observations and caveats: Possibly, clonal diversity was underestimated; donors were largely white British and included more females.

V was trimmed by 5 bases and J by 2 bases, leaving 13 bases between them. There are 15 residues in the CDR3. The V gene's germline CDR1 is SGHTA and CDR2 FQGNSA. Profiling relied on immunoSEQ multiplex PCR, and the TCRdb table lists in-frame clones only, not all of them. This sample has about 160,000 clones, with 92% found just once. Notes on this clone: What it binds is not known.

The TCR was taken from an adult who received the AZD1222 COVID-19 vaccine. The chain uses TRBV7-2 and TRBJ2-4; D might be TRBD1 or TRBD2, each matching 5 bases. The sequencing used peripheral blood, collected 28 days after the second AZD1222 dose. The CDR3 spells CASSNEGISKNIQYF. In DNA form, the CDR3 reads TGTGCCAGCAGCAACGAGGGGATTTCCAAAAACATTCAGTACTTC.